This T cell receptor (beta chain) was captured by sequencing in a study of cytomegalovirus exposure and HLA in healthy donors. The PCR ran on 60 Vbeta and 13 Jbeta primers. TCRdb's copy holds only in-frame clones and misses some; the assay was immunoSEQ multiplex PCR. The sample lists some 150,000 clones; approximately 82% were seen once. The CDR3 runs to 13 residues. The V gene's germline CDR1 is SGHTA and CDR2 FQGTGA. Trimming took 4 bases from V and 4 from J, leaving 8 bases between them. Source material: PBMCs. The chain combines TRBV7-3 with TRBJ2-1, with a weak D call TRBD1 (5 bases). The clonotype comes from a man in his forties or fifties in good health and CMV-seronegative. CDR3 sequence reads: CASSSDSYNEQFF. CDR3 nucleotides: TGTGCCAGCAGCTCCGACAGTTACAATGAGCAGTTCTTC.